A single sample is the source of the 29 T cell receptor beta chains below, sequenced in a study of B cell selection in AIRE deficiency. Clones were read by immunoSEQ multiplex PCR, and TCRdb kept only the in-frame ones, dropping some. The sample shows tens of thousands of clones, 85% to 95% of them seen only once. Regulatory T cells were sorted as CD4+CD25hiCD127low/negative. The sequenced sample was Tregs sorted from PBMCs. The receptor source for this set is a human donor with AIRE deficiency.

This rearrangement joins TRBV5-4 to TRBJ1-6; 10 bases line up with TRBD1. Losses at the gene ends were 4 bases for V and 7 bases for J; bases not matched to a gene: 5. Germline CDR1 and CDR2: SGHNT and YYREEE (reference sequence). The CDR3 loop spans 15 amino acids. The CDR3 DNA follows: TGTGCCAGCAGCAAAGGACAGGGGGTGAATTCACCCCTCCACTTT. Translation gives CASSKGQGVNSPLHF.

V and J are TRBV7-3 and TRBJ2-1; no reliable D call. The V end was cut by 2 bases, the J end by 15 bases, with 20 bases between. The germline CDR1 and CDR2 sequences are SGHTA and FQGTGA. The CDR3 loop spans 14 amino acids. CDR3 DNA: TGTGCCAGCAGCTTAGGCGAGAACCCCACCCTCCTGTTCTTC. It specifies CASSLGENPTLLFF.

The chain recombines TRBV7-9 with TRBJ2-7; 7 nucleotides line up with TRBD1. In germline, CDR1 is SEHNR, CDR2 FQNEAQ (reference sequence). Trimming took 3 bases from V and 2 from J; bases not matched to a gene: 10. The CDR3 extends over 16 amino acids. CDR3: CASSFNIQGPPYEQYF. The CDR3, as DNA: TGTGCCAGCAGCTTCAACATACAGGGGCCGCCCTACGAGCAGTACTTC.

The chain joins TRBV6-5 to TRBJ2-4, with D possibly being TRBD1 or TRBD2 (5 bases each). Trimming pared 5 bases from V and 7 bases from J, leaving 15 bases between. The CDR3 has 14 residues. Germline lookup yields CDR1 MNHEY and CDR2 SVGAGI. For the CDR3, the DNA is TGTGCCAGCAGTCGTCCGGGGCTGAAGAACATTCAGTACTTC. This encodes CASSRPGLKNIQYF.

The chain links TRBV6-6 to TRBJ1-1; no clear D gene. CDR3 length equals 12 residues. Germline V gene data show CDR1 as MNHNY and CDR2 as SVGAGI (reference sequence). V lost 7 bases and J 4 bases, leaving 10 bases between the germline ends. DNA of the CDR3: TGTGCCAGCACTGGTTTGGGCACTGAAGCTTTCTTT. This encodes CASTGLGTEAFF.

The V and J genes are TRBV10-3 and TRBJ2-7, with TRBD1 identical over 8 bases. V lost 8 bases and J lost 5; bases outside the gene matches: 5. Per the germline V gene, CDR1 is ENHRY and CDR2 is SYGVKD. The CDR3 extends over 12 amino acids. This CDR3 reads CAIRQGPNEQYF. The CDR3 nucleotides are TGTGCCATCCGACAGGGGCCCAACGAGCAGTACTTC.

Regarding this clone: The junction differs from germline at one of its ends, possibly a read error. The chain recombines TRBV11-2 with TRBJ1-1; a possible D gene is TRBD1 (6 bases). Per the germline V gene, CDR1 is SGHAT and CDR2 is FQNNGV. The length of the CDR3 is 11 residues. The CDR3 region is CASSLMSDSIF. The CDR3 DNA reads TGTGCCAGCAGCTTGATGTCGGACAGTATCTTT.

The chain couples TRBV11-3 to TRBJ2-4; perhaps TRBD1 as D (6 bases). The ends were cut back, 0 bases at V and 2 bases at J, with 14 bases in the middle. Per germline, CDR1 SGHNT and CDR2 YENEEA. The CDR3 is made up of 17 amino acids. CDR3 region: CASSLEIRTDTKNIQYF. DNA for the CDR3: TGTGCCAGCAGCTTAGAGATTCGGACAGATACCAAAAACATTCAGTACTTC.

This chain joins TRBV28 and TRBJ2-7; TRBD1 matches at 9 bases. Per germline, CDR1 MDHEN and CDR2 SYDVKM. V was pared by 4 bases and J by 4 bases, with 8 bases of the junction left unmatched. The length of the CDR3 is 15 residues. The CDR3 nucleotides read TGTGCCAGCAGTTCTATGGGGACAGGGCGGTACGAGCAGTACTTC. Encoded protein: CASSSMGTGRYEQYF.

V usage is TRBV5-8 and J usage is TRBJ2-7; 10 bases map to TRBD1. The germline V gene encodes CDR1 SGHTS and CDR2 YDEGEE. The CDR3 contains 16 residues. J lost 6 bases, V lost 3 bases, and 12 bases had no gene match. The CDR3 region has the DNA TGTGCCAGCAGCTCGGGACAGGGGTTCCCGGGTCGCGAGCAGTACTTC. It codes for CASSSGQGFPGREQYF.

The chain recombines TRBV5-4 with TRBJ1-2; 7 bases match TRBD1. Germline assignment: CDR1 SGHNT and CDR2 YYREEE (reference sequence). V dropped 7 bases and J dropped 4; count of bases not matched to a gene: 16. The CDR3 is made up of 16 amino acids. The DNA for the CDR3 is TGTGCCAGCCCTCCCCCCCCGCCAGGACAGGTCTATGGCTACACCTTC. Translating gives CASPPPPPGQVYGYTF.

This chain connects TRBV6-6 to TRBJ2-7; D gene ambiguous. Trimming removed 5 bases from V and 6 bases from J, with 8 bases in between. The CDR3 is made up of 11 amino acids. Germline V gives CDR1 MNHNY, CDR2 SVGAGI (reference sequence). The CDR3 protein is CASSVESEQYF. The CDR3 DNA sequence: TGTGCCAGCAGTGTGGAGTCCGAGCAGTACTTC.

V usage is TRBV21-1 and J usage is TRBJ2-3; the table's TRBD1 call for D was not verified on the DNA. TRBV21-1 is marked as a pseudogene. There are 16 residues in the CDR3. The CDR3 coding sequence is TGTGCCAGCAGCAAAGGATCGACAGGGGGCACAGATACGCAGTATTTT. This sequence encodes CASSKGSTGGTDTQYF.

The chain combines TRBV5-4 with TRBJ2-7; 13 positions match TRBD2. This CDR3 is 14 amino acids long. J gave up 5 bases and V 2 bases, and 1 base lay outside the gene matches. CDR1 and CDR2 (germline): SGHNT, YYREEE (reference sequence). CDR3 in DNA: TGTGCCAGCAGCTTTGGACTAGCGGGAGACGAGCAGTACTTC. Translated, it gives CASSFGLAGDEQYF.

This clone was recorded only once. The rearrangement links TRBV29-1 to TRBJ2-2; 14 bases fit TRBD2. Germline loops: CDR1 SQVTM, CDR2 ANQGSEA. The CDR3 runs to 13 residues. After removal of 6 bases from V and 6 bases from J, the junction contained 0 bases not matched to a gene. The CDR3, as DNA: TGCAGCGTGGGACTAGCGGGAGCCGGGGAGCTGTTTTTT. As protein: CSVGLAGAGELFF.

The chain employs TRBV7-2 and TRBJ2-1; D might be TRBD2 (5 bases). In germline, CDR1 is SGHTA, CDR2 FQGNSA. Trimming stripped 3 bases from V and 4 bases from J, with 7 bases between. This CDR3 spans 13 amino acids. The CDR3 is CASSFSGYNEQFF. The CDR3 DNA sequence: TGTGCCAGCAGCTTTTCGGGGTACAATGAGCAGTTCTTC.

The chain employs TRBV11-2 and TRBJ2-5; D uncertain. V was trimmed by 3 bases and J by 3 bases, leaving 8 bases between them. The germline V gene has CDR1 SGHAT and CDR2 FQNNGV. This CDR3 contains 13 residues. The CDR3, as DNA: TGTGCCAGCAGCTTGACATGGGAAGAGACCCAGTACTTC. This encodes CASSLTWEETQYF.

This rearrangement joins TRBV7-2 to TRBJ2-2; the match to TRBD2 covers 9 bases. Germline CDR1 and CDR2: SGHTA and FQGNSA. The CDR3 is 17 amino acids. V was clipped by 1 base and J by 4 bases; unmatched bases: 7. The CDR3, as DNA: TGTGCCAGCAGCTTAGGGTTAGCGGGAGTAGGCACCGGGGAGCTGTTTTTT. Encoded protein: CASSLGLAGVGTGELFF.

This chain links TRBV6-5 with TRBJ2-7, with D possibly being TRBD2 (6 bases). Germline V gene lookup returns CDR1 MNHEY and CDR2 SVGAGI. The CDR3 has 16 amino acids. The ends were cut back, 2 bases at V and 2 bases at J, with 16 bases in the middle. The CDR3 sequence is CASSYRSGRGTYEQYF. The CDR3 DNA reads as TGTGCCAGCAGTTACAGGAGCGGACGGGGGACCTACGAGCAGTACTTC.

This clone occurred once. This rearrangement joins TRBV19 to TRBJ2-5, with 7 bases that match TRBD2. Losses at the gene ends were 3 bases for V and 1 base for J; bases not matched to a gene: 5. Germline CDR1 is LNHDA and CDR2 is SQIVND (reference sequence). CDR3 size: 15 residues. The CDR3 protein is CASSIEGGSQETQYF. CDR3 coding DNA: TGTGCCAGTAGTATCGAGGGAGGGAGCCAAGAGACCCAGTACTTC.

The CDR3 loop reads CSARQGWAGNTIYF. The CDR3 nucleotides read TGCAGCGCGCGACAGGGATGGGCTGGAAACACCATATATTTT. The chain carries TRBV29-1 and TRBJ1-3, with 7 bases fitting TRBD1. V was clipped by 7 bases and J by 2 bases; unmatched bases: 8. This CDR3 has 14 amino acids. CDR1 is SQVTM and CDR2 is ANQGSEA in the germline V gene.

CDR3 region: CASSRGSDGYTF. DNA for the CDR3: TGTGCCAGCTCCAGGGGGTCGGATGGCTACACCTTC. V gene TRBV25-1 combines with J gene TRBJ1-2; 7 bases agree with TRBD1. The junction had 6 bases not matched to a gene; V was cut back by 8 bases and J by 6 bases. The CDR3 loop spans 12 amino acids. CDR1 and CDR2 (germline): MGHDK, SYGVNS.

The J gene is TRBJ2-5, the V gene TRBV19, with 10 bases lining up with TRBD2. The germline V gene encodes CDR1 LNHDA and CDR2 SQIVND (reference sequence). This CDR3 is 17 amino acids long. Germline trimming cut 5 bases from V and 4 bases from J; bases unmatched to any gene: 13. In DNA form, the CDR3 reads TGTGCCAGTAGTCAGATAGCGGGAGGCCTAGCCCCAGAGACCCAGTACTTC. Translation: CASSQIAGGLAPETQYF. Full variable domain (missing parts from reference TRBV19 and TRBJ2-5): DGGITQSPKYLFRKEGQNVTLSCEQNLNHDAMYWYRQDPGQGLRLIYYSQIVNDFQKGDIAEGYSVSREKKESFPLTVTSAQKNPTAFYLCASSQIAGGLAPETQYFGPGTRLLVL.

CDR3 residues: CASSPDRVSGNTIYF. DNA of the CDR3: TGTGCCAGCTCACCGGACAGGGTCTCTGGAAACACCATATATTTT. This rearrangement joins TRBV18 to TRBJ1-3; 8 nucleotides match TRBD1. Germline CDR1 KGHSH, CDR2 LQKENI. The CDR3 is 15 amino acids. Losses at the gene ends were 3 bases for V and 0 bases for J; bases not matched to a gene: 1.

This sequence joins TRBV30 and TRBJ1-1; D possibly corresponds to TRBD1 (5 bases). Germline-derived CDR1 and CDR2 are GTSNPN and SVGIG (reference sequence). The germline V and J ends were trimmed by 5 bases and 0 bases, with 13 bases remaining between them. The CDR3 runs to 14 residues. The CDR3 is CAWGTLKVNTEAFF. For the CDR3, the DNA is TGTGCCTGGGGGACCCTTAAAGTGAACACTGAAGCTTTCTTT.

The chain links TRBV28 to TRBJ2-5; D perhaps matches TRBD1 (6 bases). V was pared by 6 bases and J by 3 bases, with 14 bases between. Germline-derived CDR1 and CDR2 are MDHEN and SYDVKM. The length of the CDR3 is 14 residues. CDR3 sequence: CASSWAGTKETQYF. For the CDR3, the DNA is TGTGCCAGCAGCTGGGCCGGGACAAAAGAGACCCAGTACTTC.

V and J are TRBV6-5 and TRBJ1-3; D is ambiguous. V shed 0 bases and J shed 2 bases, with 8 bases lying between them. Germline-derived CDR1 and CDR2 are MNHEY and SVGAGI. The CDR3 spans 15 residues. The CDR3 protein is CASSYSFQAGNTIYF. CDR3 in DNA: TGTGCCAGCAGTTACTCGTTCCAGGCTGGAAACACCATATATTTT.

This clone showed up just once. The chain joins TRBV7-2 to TRBJ2-5, with 10 bases lining up with TRBD1. The CDR3 is 19 residues long. V gave up 3 bases and J gave up 4 bases; unmatched junction bases: 17. Per germline, CDR1 SGHTA and CDR2 FQGNSA. The DNA for the CDR3 is TGTGCCAGCAGCTTGGGTAGTCCCGGGACAGGGGTGTTCGGAGAGACCCAGTACTTC. Its protein product is CASSLGSPGTGVFGETQYF.

The CDR3 DNA reads as TGTGCCAGCTGGTCGGAGGGTTGGGGTACCGCTGAAGCTTTCTTT. Translating gives CASWSEGWGTAEAFF. The chain couples TRBV6-1 to TRBJ1-1, with D uncertain. With 8 bases removed from V and 6 bases from J, the gap between germline ends came to 22 bases. Looked up from germline, CDR1 is MNHNS and CDR2 is SASEGT. This CDR3 has 15 amino acids.